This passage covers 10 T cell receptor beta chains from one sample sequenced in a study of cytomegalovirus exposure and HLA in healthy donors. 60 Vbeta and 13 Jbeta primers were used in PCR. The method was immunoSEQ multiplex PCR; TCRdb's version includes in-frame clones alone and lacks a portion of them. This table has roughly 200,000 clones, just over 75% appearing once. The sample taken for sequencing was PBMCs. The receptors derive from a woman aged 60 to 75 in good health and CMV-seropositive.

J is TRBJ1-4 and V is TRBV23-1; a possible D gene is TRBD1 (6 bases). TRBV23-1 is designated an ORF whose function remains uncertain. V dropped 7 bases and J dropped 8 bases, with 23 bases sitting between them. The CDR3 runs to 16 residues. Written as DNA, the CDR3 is TGCGCCAGCACCAACATAGAAAGGGGGTCGAAGGAAAAACTGTTTTTT. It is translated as CASTNIERGSKEKLFF.

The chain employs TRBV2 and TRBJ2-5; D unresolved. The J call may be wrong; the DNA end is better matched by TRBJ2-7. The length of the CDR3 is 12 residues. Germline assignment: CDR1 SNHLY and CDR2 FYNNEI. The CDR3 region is CASRANSYEQYF. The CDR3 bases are TGTGCCAGCAGAGCCAACAGCTACGAGCAGTACTTC.

The CDR3 nucleotides read TGCGCCAGCAGCCACCCGACTAGCGGGGGGGCGAACACTGGAGCTACGCAGTATTTT. Protein product: CASSHPTSGGANTGATQYF. The rearrangement joins TRBV4-1 to TRBJ2-3, with 14 bases identical to TRBD2. This CDR3 has 19 amino acids. Germline values: CDR1 MGHRA, CDR2 YSYEKL. With 3 bases clipped from V and 8 bases from J, the junction kept 16 bases outside the gene matches.

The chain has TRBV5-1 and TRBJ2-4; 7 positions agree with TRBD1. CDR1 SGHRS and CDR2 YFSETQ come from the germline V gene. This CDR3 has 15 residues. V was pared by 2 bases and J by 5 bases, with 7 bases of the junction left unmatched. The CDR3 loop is CASSLEGTVQNIQYF. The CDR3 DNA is TGCGCCAGCAGCTTAGAGGGGACAGTCCAAAACATTCAGTACTTC.

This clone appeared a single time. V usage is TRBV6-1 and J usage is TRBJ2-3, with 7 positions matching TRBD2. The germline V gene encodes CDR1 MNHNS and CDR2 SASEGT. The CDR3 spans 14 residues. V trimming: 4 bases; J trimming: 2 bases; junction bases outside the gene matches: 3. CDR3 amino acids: CASSGGGFTDTQYF. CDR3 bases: TGTGCCAGCAGTGGGGGGGGTTTCACAGATACGCAGTATTTT.

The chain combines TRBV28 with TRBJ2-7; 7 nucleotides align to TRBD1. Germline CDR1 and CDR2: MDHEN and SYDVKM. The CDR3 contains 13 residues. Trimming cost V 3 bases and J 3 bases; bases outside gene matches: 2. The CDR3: CASSFPGGYEQYF. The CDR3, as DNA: TGTGCCAGCAGTTTTCCAGGGGGCTACGAGCAGTACTTC.

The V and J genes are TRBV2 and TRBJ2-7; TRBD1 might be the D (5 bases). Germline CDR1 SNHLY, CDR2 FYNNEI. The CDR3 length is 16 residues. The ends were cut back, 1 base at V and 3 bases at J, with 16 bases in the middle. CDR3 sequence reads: CASSEGQGSLLYEQYF. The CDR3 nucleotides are TGTGCCAGCAGTGAAGGTCAGGGCAGTCTCCTCTACGAGCAGTACTTC.

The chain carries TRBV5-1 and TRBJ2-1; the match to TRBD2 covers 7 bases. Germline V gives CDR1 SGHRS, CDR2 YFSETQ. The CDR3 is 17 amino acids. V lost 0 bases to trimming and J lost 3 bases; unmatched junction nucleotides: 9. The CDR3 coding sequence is TGCGCCAGCAGCTTGGCCGAGGGAATAGCGGGCTACAATGAGCAGTTCTTC. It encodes CASSLAEGIAGYNEQFF.

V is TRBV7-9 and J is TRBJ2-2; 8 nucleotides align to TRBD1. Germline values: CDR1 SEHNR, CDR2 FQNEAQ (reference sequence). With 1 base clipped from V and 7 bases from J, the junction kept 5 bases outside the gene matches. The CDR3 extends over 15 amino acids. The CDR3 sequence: CASSLEGTGYGELFF. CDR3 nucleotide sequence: TGTGCCAGCAGCTTAGAAGGGACAGGATACGGGGAGCTGTTTTTT.

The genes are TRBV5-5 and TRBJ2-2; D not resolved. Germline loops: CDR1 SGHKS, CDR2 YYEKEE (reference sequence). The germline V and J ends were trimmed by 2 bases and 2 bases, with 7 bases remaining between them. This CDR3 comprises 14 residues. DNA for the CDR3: TGTGCCAGCAGCTTCGGTCCAAACACCGGGGAGCTGTTTTTT. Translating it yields CASSFGPNTGELFF.